The clone carrying this TCR beta chain was counted between two and nine times. No DNA is shown, since the ends of the CDR3 on it are uncertain; the CDR3 is the one TCRdb lists. Time point specified: pre-sensitization, week 0. Treatment meaning: therapeutic diphenylcyclopropenone sensitization with weekly scalp DPC. TCRdb used MiXCR to reprocess the RACE reads, holding one entry per CDR3 protein. This sample yields 60,000 or so distinct CDR3 sequences, of which roughly 9.8% are seen a single time; around 9.5% belongs to the top ten. The data stem from a study of human T cells and chemical hapten exposure. As for the study in general: Across its approximately 25 weeks, the study gave patients weekly diphenylcyclopropenone doses to the scalp.

Including both end residues, the CDR3 is 18 amino acids long. V is TRBV23-1 and J is TRBJ1-4. TRBV23-1 is treated as an ORF (open reading frame) with a function not yet certain. This specimen was whole blood, taken in connection with sensitization to the hapten diphenylcyclopropenone (DPC). The receptor comes from a man in his forties with alopecia areata. Some clones in this sample may be carry-over from other donors' samples. CDR3 residues: CASSQSLAAEQLMKNCFF.